The 11 T cell receptor beta chains in this list originate from one sample, sequenced in a study of cytotoxic CD8 clonotypes in ibrutinib-treated CLL. Profiling relied on immunoSEQ multiplex PCR, and the TCRdb table lists in-frame clones only, not all of them. The sample holds about 200,000 clones, 70% seen once. The specimen comprised PBMCs, sampled after 12 months of ibrutinib treatment. The receptor source for this set is a human donor with chronic lymphocytic leukemia.

This chain uses TRBV29-1 with TRBJ2-7, with D unresolved. The CDR3 covers 13 residues. The germline V gene has CDR1 SQVTM and CDR2 ANQGSEA. V gave up 1 base and J gave up 7 bases, with 14 bases separating them. CDR3 loop: CSVEVLAAREQYF. CDR3 coding DNA: TGCAGCGTTGAAGTGCTCGCGGCGCGAGAGCAGTACTTC.

This clone turned up a few times. This chain connects TRBV6-5 to TRBJ2-7, with TRBD2 matching over 10 bases. This CDR3 is built from 14 residues. The V gene end was trimmed by 5 bases and the J gene end by 4 bases; junction bases not matched to a gene: 5. Germline lookup yields CDR1 MNHEY and CDR2 SVGAGI. CDR3 DNA: TGTGCCAGCAGTCAAGCGGGGGGGAATTACGAGCAGTACTTC. As protein: CASSQAGGNYEQYF.

V and J are TRBV5-1 and TRBJ2-7; 7 bases agree with TRBD2. From germline, CDR1 is SGHRS and CDR2 YFSETQ. After removal of 0 bases from V and 7 bases from J, the junction contained 7 bases not matched to a gene. The CDR3 totals 14 residues. The DNA of the CDR3 is TGCGCCAGCAGCTTGGAAAGCGGGATTAGTGAGCAGTACTTC. As protein: CASSLESGISEQYF.

The chain carries TRBV30 and TRBJ1-1; D call uncertain. The CDR3 spans 12 residues. Looked up from germline, CDR1 is GTSNPN and CDR2 is SVGIG (reference sequence). The V and J ends lost 2 bases and 4 bases respectively, with 8 bases between them. CDR3 sequence (DNA): TGTGCCTGGAGTATACTAGGCACTGAAGCTTTCTTT. As protein: CAWSILGTEAFF. The full variable domain, rest sourced from reference TRBV30 and TRBJ1-1, is SQTIHQWPATLVQPVGSPLSLECTVEGTSNPNLYWYRQAAGRGLQLLFYSVGIGQISSEVPQNLSASRPQDRQFILSSKKLLLSDSGFYLCAWSILGTEAFFGQGTRLTVV.

The CDR3 spells CASTYRDAAFF. The CDR3 DNA is TGTGCCAGCACTTATCGGGACGCCGCTTTCTTT. The V and J genes are TRBV6-1 and TRBJ1-1, with TRBD1 as a possible D gene (5 bases). V was trimmed by 7 bases and J by 11 bases, leaving 14 bases between them. The V gene's germline CDR1 is MNHNS and CDR2 SASEGT. The CDR3 has 11 amino acids.

The chain is built from TRBV18 and TRBJ2-7; D unresolved. This CDR3 has 13 amino acids. Trimming cost V 4 bases and J 3 bases, with 10 bases left between them. In germline, CDR1 is KGHSH, CDR2 LQKENI. CDR3 region: CASSRAGGYEQYF. The CDR3 region has the DNA TGTGCCAGCTCACGGGCAGGCGGCTACGAGCAGTACTTC.

V gene TRBV2 combines with J gene TRBJ1-2; no definite D call. Germline-derived CDR1 and CDR2 are SNHLY and FYNNEI. The CDR3 loop spans 12 amino acids. V gave up 2 bases and J gave up 5 bases, with 6 bases separating them. CDR3 sequence reads: CASSESVYGYTF. As DNA, the CDR3 is TGTGCCAGCAGTGAATCCGTGTATGGCTACACCTTC.

The rearrangement links TRBV7-2 to TRBJ2-1; the match to TRBD2 covers 14 bases. V lost 5 bases to trimming and J lost 5 bases; unmatched junction nucleotides: 5. In germline, CDR1 is SGHTA, CDR2 FQGNSA. The length of the CDR3 is 16 residues. CDR3 nucleotide sequence: TGTGCCAGCAGCAGGAGGACTAGCGGGAGGAACAATGAGCAGTTCTTC. It translates to CASSRRTSGRNNEQFF.

The chain combines TRBV28 with TRBJ1-5; maybe TRBD1 (6 bases). Germline-derived CDR1 and CDR2 are MDHEN and SYDVKM. V lost 1 base to trimming and J lost 0 bases, with 10 bases between them. The CDR3 spans 16 residues. Here the CDR3 DNA reads TGTGCCAGCAGTTTATCGGGGGCTAATAGCAATCAGCCCCAGCATTTT. Its protein is CASSLSGANSNQPQHF.

The rearrangement joins TRBV28 to TRBJ1-2; no reliable D call. Between the trimmed V and J ends, which lost 3 bases and 4 bases, there was a span of 12 bases. Germline V CDR1 and CDR2: MDHEN, SYDVKM. CDR3 length equals 14 residues. CDR3 region: CASSLLGNFYGYTF. DNA for the CDR3: TGTGCCAGCAGTTTGCTCGGCAATTTCTATGGCTACACCTTC.

The chain recombines TRBV7-9 with TRBJ2-1; 8 bases are a match to TRBD2. The ends lost 4 bases at V and 7 bases at J; junction bases unmatched: 6. Germline V gene sequence: CDR1 SEHNR, CDR2 FQNEAQ (reference sequence). The CDR3 consists of 14 residues. CDR3 bases: TGTGCCAGCAGCTCCAGCGGGAGTGGAAATGAGCAGTTCTTC. Residues: CASSSSGSGNEQFF. Full variable domain (outside the CDR3, taken from reference TRBV7-9 and TRBJ2-1): DTGVSQNPRHKITKRGQNVTFRCDPISEHNRLYWYRQTLGQGPEFLTYFQNEAQLEKSRLLSDRFSAERPKGSFSTLEIQRTEQGDSAMYLCASSSSGSGNEQFFGPGTRLTVL.